Shown below are 9 T cell receptor beta chains from a single sample sequenced in a study of T cells after posttransplantation cyclophosphamide (dated by TCRdb to between 2015 and 2016). Library creation used the immunoSEQ multiplex PCR assay. TCRdb carries this immuneACCESS record with in-frame sequences only. Its versions omit some clonotypes, under half of them owing to an unresolved V gene in the studies checked, with the rest unexplained. The sample profile shows 10,000 to 13,000 clones; roughly 95% of them were found once. Of the sample, around 0.3% is held by the ten largest clones. Sequencing used naive CD8+ T cells sorted from PBMCs. Receptors were obtained from a man aged 30-40 years in good health and a related stem cell transplant donor.

V is TRBV16 and J is TRBJ1-2, with no clear D. Germline loops: CDR1 KGHSY, CDR2 FQNENV. V dropped 0 bases and J dropped 9 bases, with 11 bases sitting between them. This CDR3 region has 13 residues. The CDR3 bases are TGTGCCAGCAGCCAATCCACCGTCACAAGCTACACCTTC. It is translated as CASSQSTVTSYTF.

The J gene is TRBJ2-1, the V gene TRBV6-6, with D maybe TRBD2 (6 bases). Germline loops: CDR1 MNHNY, CDR2 SVGAGI (reference sequence). This CDR3 spans 15 amino acids. The V end lost 10 bases, the J end lost 3 bases, and 19 bases lay between the germline ends. The CDR3 coding sequence is TGTGCCACCAAAGACGCGGGGTCTTACTACAATGAGCAGTTCTTC. Its protein product is CATKDAGSYYNEQFF.

This clone was seen just once. V and J are TRBV6-5 and TRBJ1-1; 8 bases match TRBD1. Germline trimming cut 8 bases from V and 4 bases from J; bases unmatched to any gene: 3. The CDR3 totals 12 residues. The V gene's germline CDR1 is MNHEY and CDR2 SVGAGI. CDR3 DNA: TGTGCCAGCGGAACAGGGGGCACTGAAGCTTTCTTT. The encoded protein is CASGTGGTEAFF.

The V and J genes are TRBV9 and TRBJ1-5, with 7 bases that match TRBD1. Germline V gene sequence: CDR1 SGDLS, CDR2 YYNGEE. The CDR3 sequence is 15 residues long. With V trimmed by 4 bases and J by 3 bases, 7 bases remained unmatched. The CDR3: CASSPEGTANQPQHF. Written as DNA, the CDR3 is TGTGCCAGCAGCCCAGAGGGGACAGCCAATCAGCCCCAGCATTTT. Full variable domain (rest looked up from reference TRBV9 and TRBJ1-5): DSGVTQTPKHLITATGQRVTLRCSPRSGDLSVYWYQQSLDQGLQFLIQYYNGEERAKGNILERFSAQQFPDLHSELNLSSLELGDSALYFCASSPEGTANQPQHFGDGTRLSIL.

This clone was seen more than once but under ten times. V gene TRBV4-3 combines with J gene TRBJ1-1; 8 bases are a match to TRBD1. With V trimmed by 4 bases and J by 4 bases, 5 bases remained unmatched. Germline V lookup: CDR1 LGHNA, CDR2 YSLEER. There are 14 residues in the CDR3. The CDR3 spells CASSPDGTGTEAFF. Here the CDR3 DNA reads TGCGCCAGCAGCCCCGATGGGACAGGCACTGAAGCTTTCTTT.

This clone was seen once. J is TRBJ2-7 and V is TRBV2; TRBD1 matches 8 bases. CDR3 size: 14 residues. Germline CDR1 reads SNHLY; CDR2 reads FYNNEI. J lost 2 bases, V lost 6 bases, and 6 bases had no gene match. In DNA form, the CDR3 reads TGTGCCAGCAGGGCCCGGACAGGGACCTACGAGCAGTACTTC. Its protein is CASRARTGTYEQYF.

The genes are TRBV11-2 and TRBJ2-7, with D possibly matching TRBD1 (5 bases). The CDR3 spans 16 residues. CDR1 and CDR2 (germline): SGHAT, FQNNGV. V shed 5 bases and J shed 6 bases, with 23 bases lying between them. CDR3 in amino acids: CASSPPIAASGSEQYF. The CDR3 nucleotides read TGTGCCAGCAGCCCCCCTATAGCCGCTTCAGGGTCCGAGCAGTACTTC.

In its sample, this clone was seen once. The chain recombines TRBV2 with TRBJ2-2, with 9 bases lining up with TRBD1. V was pared by 6 bases and J by 2 bases, with 10 bases of the junction left unmatched. Germline lookup yields CDR1 SNHLY and CDR2 FYNNEI. The CDR3 has 17 amino acids. CDR3 amino acids: CASSHTRTGDNTGELFF. The CDR3 DNA follows: TGTGCCAGCAGCCACACCCGGACAGGGGATAACACCGGGGAGCTGTTTTTT.

V is TRBV25-1 and J is TRBJ1-6; the match to TRBD1 covers 10 bases. CDR3 size: 16 residues. V shed 4 bases, J shed 7 bases, and the junction held 7 bases outside the gene matches. Germline V CDR1 and CDR2: MGHDK, SYGVNS. CDR3 sequence reads: CASSARQGAGNSPLHF. In DNA, the CDR3 is TGTGCCAGCAGTGCTAGACAGGGGGCAGGGAATTCACCCCTCCACTTT.